The 27 T cell receptor beta chains below were found in one sample sequenced in a study of T cell clusters in autoimmune cytopenias. Tens of thousands of genome equivalents of blood DNA were amplified for TRB. One tube held mixed TRB-A and TRB-B primer pools for touch-down PCR. Each CDR3 protein gets one entry in TCRdb, which reprocessed the multiplex PCR reads and gives no DNA. Its listing shows roughly 8,000 distinct CDR3 sequences. What was sequenced was peripheral blood. The receptors originated from a human donor with an autoimmune cytopenia or autoimmune hepatitis (not recorded which).

The V and J genes are TRBV20-1 and TRBJ1-1. CDR3 length: 14 amino acids. Germline V gene data show CDR1 as DFQATT and CDR2 as SNEGSKA (reference sequence). CDR3 amino acids: CSARDPAGNTEAFF.

The CDR3 loop reads CASSPLGVPDTQYF. The V gene is TRBV5-1, the J gene TRBJ2-3; lacking DNA, the TRBD1 call made by TCRdb goes unchecked. The CDR3 has 14 amino acids. Germline V gives CDR1 SGHRS, CDR2 YFSETQ.

The V and J genes are TRBV28 and TRBJ1-5; TCRdb picks TRBD1, but there is no DNA to check that call. The germline CDR1 and CDR2 sequences are MDHEN and SYDVKM. The CDR3 is made up of 15 amino acids. CDR3: CASSSPRQGSQPQHF.

The rearrangement links TRBV7-6 to TRBJ2-1; TCRdb's D call of TRBD1 is untestable without DNA. CDR1 SGHVS and CDR2 FNYEAQ come from the germline V gene. This CDR3 region has 14 residues. Here the CDR3 reads CASSTIPGEGEQFF. The entire variable domain, with the rest obtained from reference TRBV7-6 and TRBJ2-1, is as follows: GAGVSQSPRYKVTKRGQDVALRCDPISGHVSLYWYRQALGQGPEFLTYFNYEAQQDKSGLPNDRFSAERPEGSISTLTIQRTEQRDSAMYRCASSTIPGEGEQFFGPGTRLTVL.

This chain connects TRBV5-1 to TRBJ1-1. CDR3 length equals 18 residues. Germline CDR1 reads SGHRS; CDR2 reads YFSETQ. The CDR3 spells CASSPGAGRVGGNTEAFF.

This chain links TRBV7-9 with TRBJ2-3; TCRdb's assignment of TRBD1 cannot be checked, as there is no DNA. Germline V gene lookup returns CDR1 SEHNR and CDR2 FQNEAQ (reference sequence). The CDR3 runs to 14 residues. The CDR3 sequence: CASSLASRGDTQYF.

This clonotype is labeled medium-sized (0.01 to 0.1%) based on frequency. The J gene is TRBJ1-3, the V gene TRBV29-1. CDR3 length equals 13 residues. Germline lookup yields CDR1 SQVTM and CDR2 ANQGSEA. CDR3 residues: CSAWDQSGNTIYF. The complete variable domain, with remaining parts taken from reference TRBV29-1 and TRBJ1-3, reads SAVISQKPSRDICQRGTSLTIQCQVDSQVTMMFWYRQQPGQSLTLIATANQGSEATYESGFVIDKFPISRPNLTFSTLTVSNMSPEDSSIYLCSAWDQSGNTIYFGEGSWLTVV.

In terms of frequency, this clonotype is medium-sized. V and J are TRBV6-5 and TRBJ2-5; TCRdb outputs TRBD1, but without DNA this stays unchecked. The CDR3 contains 14 residues. Germline V CDR1 and CDR2: MNHEY, SVGAGI. The CDR3 loop reads CASSYRTGLETQYF.

This rearrangement joins TRBV12-3 or TRBV12-4 to TRBJ2-3. The CDR3 totals 15 residues. CDR3 loop: CASSQSLISTDTQYF.

The chain is built from TRBV12-3 or TRBV12-4 and TRBJ2-2. The CDR3 totals 13 residues. The CDR3 region is CASQLANTGELFF.

This clonotype is classed as medium-sized by frequency. This rearrangement joins TRBV5-1 to TRBJ1-2. The germline CDR1 and CDR2 sequences are SGHRS and YFSETQ. The CDR3 has 13 amino acids. CDR3 amino acids: CASSLTVGYGYTF.

This chain connects TRBV18 to TRBJ2-4. The CDR3 length is 13 residues. From germline, CDR1 is KGHSH and CDR2 LQKENI. The CDR3 loop reads CASSQQDKNIQYF.

The chain joins TRBV6-1 to TRBJ2-7; TCRdb proposes TRBD2, but this gene call is untestable without DNA. This CDR3 contains 16 residues. The germline V gene has CDR1 MNHNS and CDR2 SASEGT. CDR3 amino acids: CASSESRDLVRYEQYF.

V gene TRBV5-4 combines with J gene TRBJ2-1; the D gene TCRdb calls, TRBD1, cannot be checked with no DNA. Germline CDR1 reads SGHNT; CDR2 reads YYREEE (reference sequence). The CDR3 is 18 residues long. The chain's CDR3 is CASSGYRGRPPLNDEQFF.

This chain uses TRBV6-2 or TRBV6-3 with TRBJ1-3; TCRdb names TRBD1, which stays unverified in the absence of DNA. The CDR3 covers 18 residues. Germline-derived CDR1 and CDR2 are MNHEY and SVGEGT. The CDR3 spells CASRGAGTGGAAGNTIYF.

This clonotype is called medium-sized based on its frequency. The CDR3 sequence is CASSEDRRGFGYTF. The rearrangement uses TRBV6-1 and TRBJ1-2; the D gene TCRdb calls, TRBD1, cannot be checked with no DNA. This CDR3 is 14 amino acids long. Germline V CDR1 and CDR2: MNHNS, SASEGT.

This clonotype is deemed medium-sized by its frequency. The chain employs TRBV5-5 and TRBJ1-3; TCRdb reports TRBD1, a call that lacks DNA to check it against. This CDR3 is built from 15 residues. CDR1 and CDR2 from the germline V gene are SGHKS and YYEKEE (reference sequence). The CDR3 spells CASSLYPGSGNTIYF.

The chain employs TRBV28 and TRBJ1-5. The CDR3 is 16 amino acids. The germline gives CDR1 MDHEN, CDR2 SYDVKM. The CDR3 protein is CASSFSGVKSNQPQHF.

The chain uses TRBV10-1 and TRBJ2-7. Germline V lookup: CDR1 WNHNN, CDR2 SYGVQD (reference sequence). This CDR3 is built from 12 residues. The chain's CDR3 is CASSESEYEQYF.

J is TRBJ1-5 and V is TRBV20-1; TCRdb gives TRBD1 as the D gene, but with no DNA this cannot be confirmed. CDR1 is DFQATT and CDR2 is SNEGSKA in the germline V gene (reference sequence). The CDR3 covers 13 residues. Here the CDR3 reads CSASGQNNQPQHF.

CDR3 loop: CASSLGREGQPQHF. J is TRBJ1-5 and V is TRBV5-1. Germline CDR1 is SGHRS and CDR2 is YFSETQ. The CDR3 is 14 amino acids.

This CDR3 is CASRGTGYSNQPQHF. The genes are TRBV27 and TRBJ1-5; there is no DNA to check the TCRdb D call of TRBD1. The CDR3 runs to 15 residues. Germline V gives CDR1 MNHEY, CDR2 SMNVEV (reference sequence).

The J gene is TRBJ1-2, the V gene TRBV7-2; TCRdb proposes TRBD1, but this gene call is untestable without DNA. The germline V gene has CDR1 SGHTA and CDR2 FQGNSA. CDR3 length: 13 residues. The CDR3 sequence is CASLGGQGPFSTF.

The rearrangement links TRBV7-2 to TRBJ2-5; TCRdb's assignment of TRBD1 cannot be checked, as there is no DNA. The CDR3 has 15 amino acids. The germline CDR1 and CDR2 sequences are SGHTA and FQGNSA. This CDR3 reads CASSFRDRGGETQYF.

This clonotype ranks as medium-sized (0.01 to 0.1%) in terms of frequency. The chain carries TRBV7-9 and TRBJ2-7; TCRdb lists TRBD2, though no DNA is available to test this call. Germline V CDR1 and CDR2: SEHNR, FQNEAQ (reference sequence). The CDR3 spans 14 residues. The chain's CDR3 is CASSFGGGAYEQYF.

Frequency places this clonotype as medium-sized (0.01 to 0.1%). Here the CDR3 reads CSAREQGTSSYEQYF. The J gene is TRBJ2-7, the V gene TRBV20-1; as DNA is missing, the TRBD1 call by TCRdb cannot be tested. The CDR3 extends over 15 amino acids. Germline V CDR1 and CDR2: DFQATT, SNEGSKA (reference sequence).

The V and J genes are TRBV5-3 and TRBJ2-4. TRBV5-3 is an open reading frame, and its role is uncertain. The length of the CDR3 is 13 residues. The CDR3 here is CARSLVIKNIQYF.